This is a list of T cell receptor beta chains from one sample in a study of early T cells in non-severe SARS-CoV-2 infection. TCRdb called the 5' RACE reads again in MiXCR, with one record for every CDR3 protein. The table records 35,000 to 40,000 distinct CDR3 sequences, 5% to 6.5% of them present only once. The sample consisted of whole blood. These TCRs come from an adult who was a healthcare worker with PCR-confirmed SARS-CoV-2 infection or an uninfected control (not recorded which). Each CDR3 is given with its conserved first and last residue. The D gene is left open where the match is weak. Clone sizes are given selectively: once, few, many, or a class where the clone is expanded.

v_call,d_call,clone_size,j_call,cdr3_aa,cdr3_nt
TRBV10-3,NA,NA,TRBJ2-1,CAISEIRYEQFF,TGTGCCATCAGTGAAATTCGATATGAGCAGTTCTTC
TRBV5-4,NA,many,TRBJ1-1,CASSLEAGNTEAFF,TGTGCCAGCAGCTTGGAGGCAGGCAACACTGAAGCTTTCTTT
TRBV5-1,NA,once,TRBJ1-4,CASSLGAANEKLFF,TGCGCCAGCAGCTTGGGGGCAGCTAATGAAAAACTGTTTTTT
TRBV11-2,NA,NA,TRBJ2-1,CASSSSKDYPHLNNEQFF,TGTGCCAGCAGCTCATCCAAGGACTACCCACACTTGAACAATGAGCAGTTCTTC
TRBV6-2/TRBV6-3,NA,many,TRBJ1-2,CASSYGSYGYTF,TGTGCCAGCAGTTACGGCAGCTATGGCTACACCTTC
TRBV7-6,NA,many,TRBJ2-3,CASSLAYDSSTDTQYF,TGTGCCAGCAGCTTAGCGTACGATTCTAGCACAGATACGCAGTATTTT
TRBV29-1,TRBD2,many,TRBJ2-7,CSVRGSGTSGLFSYEQYF,TGCAGCGTGAGGGGATCCGGGACTAGCGGACTATTCTCCTACGAGCAGTACTTC
TRBV20-1,TRBD1,NA,TRBJ2-3,CSAPGQGKGDTQYF,TGCAGTGCTCCAGGACAGGGGAAGGGAGATACGCAGTATTTT
TRBV10-3,NA,NA,TRBJ2-3,CAISEGDTQYF,TGTGCCATCAGTGAGGGCGATACGCAGTATTTT
TRBV12-3/TRBV12-4,TRBD2,many,TRBJ2-2,CASSLRGLAGVAGTGELFF,TGTGCCAGCAGTCTCAGAGGACTAGCGGGAGTTGCGGGCACCGGGGAGCTTTTTTTT
TRBV5-1,NA,many,TRBJ2-1,CASSFASANEQFF,TGCGCCAGCAGCTTTGCTTCCGCGAATGAGCAGTTCTTC
TRBV7-6,NA,many,TRBJ2-7,CASSLGDPGRYEQYF,TGTGCCAGCAGCTTAGGGGACCCGGGGCGGTACGAGCAGTACTTC
TRBV7-2,NA,many,TRBJ2-1,CASSLVSGDEQFF,TGTGCCAGCAGCTTAGTGTCGGGGGATGAGCAGTTCTTC
TRBV7-9,NA,many,TRBJ2-7,CASSQGSEQYF,TGTGCCAGCAGCCAAGGGTCCGAGCAGTACTTC
TRBV11-2,TRBD1,NA,TRBJ2-3,CASSPRGGVSTDTQYF,TGTGCCAGCAGCCCCCGAGGGGGCGTTAGCACAGATACGCAGTATTTT
TRBV29-1,NA,few,TRBJ1-1,CSVDLGRRGTEAFF,TGCAGCGTTGATTTGGGCAGGCGGGGGACTGAAGCTTTCTTT
TRBV9,NA,many,TRBJ1-1,CASSVVLRTPNTEAFF,TGTGCCAGCAGCGTAGTGCTCAGGACGCCTAACACTGAAGCTTTCTTT
TRBV30,NA,many,TRBJ1-2,CAWSVRSRGGYGYTF,TGTGCCTGGAGTGTGAGGTCCAGGGGAGGGTATGGCTACACCTTC
TRBV10-3,NA,many,TRBJ1-1,CAISGAGVANTEAFF,TGTGCCATCAGTGGGGCAGGGGTAGCGAACACTGAAGCTTTCTTT
TRBV6-2/TRBV6-3,NA,many,TRBJ1-5,CATRGVQGDNQPQHF,TGTGCCACCAGAGGGGTACAGGGCGACAATCAGCCCCAGCATTTT
TRBV5-1,NA,many,TRBJ1-2,CASSLDGTPGNYGYTF,TGCGCCAGCAGCTTGGACGGGACACCGGGAAACTATGGCTACACCTTC
TRBV7-9,TRBD2,many,TRBJ2-3,CASSSGLTSVLDTQYF,TGTGCCAGCAGCTCGGGACTAACAAGTGTGTTAGATACGCAGTATTTT
TRBV6-5,TRBD2,many,TRBJ2-7,CASLPTALAGHEQYF,TGTGCCAGCCTCCCCACGGCCCTAGCGGGCCACGAGCAGTACTTC
TRBV30,NA,many,TRBJ1-2,CAWIRLRDRRYGYTF,TGTGCCTGGATTAGGCTCCGGGATAGGCGCTATGGCTACACCTTC
TRBV27,TRBD2,many,TRBJ2-2,CASSGLANTGELFF,TGTGCCAGCTCGGGACTAGCGAACACCGGGGAGCTGTTTTTT
TRBV5-4,TRBD1,many,TRBJ1-1,CASSSDRVGEAFF,TGTGCCAGCAGCTCGGACAGGGTGGGTGAAGCTTTCTTT
TRBV20-1,TRBD2,many,TRBJ2-3,CSARRLAGTDTQYF,TGCAGTGCTAGACGACTAGCGGGGACAGATACGCAGTATTTT
TRBV9,TRBD2,many,TRBJ2-2,CASSVGLAGLAGELFF,TGTGCCAGCAGCGTAGGACTAGCGGGATTGGCCGGGGAGCTGTTTTTT
TRBV5-4,TRBD2,few,TRBJ2-3,CASSPRTSGAGTDTQYF,TGTGCCAGCAGCCCGCGGACTAGCGGGGCCGGCACAGATACGCAGTATTTT
TRBV12-3/TRBV12-4,NA,many,TRBJ1-2,CASSLAGVDSYGYTF,TGTGCCAGCAGTTTAGCGGGAGTGGACAGCTATGGCTACACCTTC
TRBV3-1,NA,many,TRBJ1-2,CASSQDMGPTGSYTF,TGTGCCAGCAGCCAAGATATGGGACCCACGGGGAGCTACACCTTC
TRBV5-4,TRBD1,many,TRBJ2-7,CASSSGQGNYEQYF,TGTGCCAGCAGCTCGGGACAGGGGAACTACGAGCAGTACTTC
TRBV1,NA,many,TRBJ2-5,CTSSQDRALASETQYF,TGCACCAGCAGCCAAGATAGAGCTCTAGCATCGGAGACCCAGTACTTC
TRBV24-1,NA,many,TRBJ2-1,CATSPAGTNEQFF,TGTGCCACCTCCCCGGCAGGGACGAATGAGCAGTTCTTC
TRBV6-2/TRBV6-3,TRBD1,NA,TRBJ2-7,CASYDRDRESYEQYF,TGTGCCAGCTACGACCGGGACAGGGAATCCTACGAGCAGTACTTC
TRBV18,NA,NA,TRBJ1-1,CASSPGGREAFF,TGTGCCAGCTCACCCGGGGGCCGTGAAGCTTTCTTT
TRBV5-1,NA,many,TRBJ2-2,CASSDTDTGELFF,TGCGCCAGCAGCGATACTGACACCGGGGAGCTGTTTTTT
TRBV15,TRBD1,NA,TRBJ2-3,CATGGLPTGERDTQYF,TGTGCCACAGGGGGCCTCCCCACAGGGGAGAGAGATACGCAGTATTTT
TRBV20-1,TRBD2,many,TRBJ2-1,CSGVAGGQFF,TGCAGTGGAGTAGCGGGGGGTCAGTTCTTC
TRBV11-2,TRBD2,many,TRBJ2-1,CASSLVGTSGGAQEQFF,TGTGCCAGCAGCTTAGTTGGGACTAGCGGGGGGGCCCAAGAGCAGTTCTTC
TRBV15,NA,many,TRBJ2-5,CATSRDGETQYF,TGTGCCACCAGCAGAGACGGGGAGACCCAGTACTTC
TRBV11-2,TRBD1,many,TRBJ2-1,CASSSGQGYNEQFF,TGTGCCAGCAGCTCGGGACAGGGATACAATGAGCAGTTCTTC
TRBV7-6,TRBD1,NA,TRBJ2-7,CASSRLTGADEQYF,TGTGCCAGCAGCCGACTAACAGGGGCCGACGAGCAGTACTTC
TRBV5-1,NA,many,TRBJ1-5,CASSLDGSGQPQHF,TGCGCCAGCAGCTTGGACGGTTCGGGCCAGCCCCAGCATTTT
TRBV6-6,NA,NA,TRBJ2-7,CASSRSHEQYF,TGTGCCAGCAGTCGGTCCCACGAGCAGTACTTC
TRBV7-9,NA,many,TRBJ1-1,CASSLSVVGGNTEAFF,TGTGCCAGCAGCTTATCGGTCGTAGGGGGGAACACTGAAGCTTTCTTT
TRBV3-1,NA,many,TRBJ1-4,CASSKRTAATNEKLFF,TGTGCCAGCAGCAAGCGGACGGCGGCAACTAATGAAAAACTGTTTTTT
TRBV29-1,NA,many,TRBJ1-4,CSVGSTEANEKLFF,TGCAGCGTTGGAAGCACAGAAGCTAATGAAAAACTGTTTTTT
TRBV19,TRBD1,NA,TRBJ1-5,CASRFDRGSNQPQHF,TGTGCCAGTAGATTCGACAGGGGTAGCAATCAGCCCCAGCATTTT
TRBV19,TRBD2,many,TRBJ2-2,CASSTGGVTGELFF,TGTGCCAGTAGTACTGGGGGGGTCACCGGGGAGCTGTTTTTT
TRBV7-9,NA,many,TRBJ1-6,CASSSPGSPLHF,TGTGCCAGCAGCTCCCCGGGATCACCCCTCCACTTT
TRBV27,NA,medium-sized,TRBJ1-2,CASSLSGSYGYTF,TGTGCCAGCAGTTTAAGCGGGAGTTATGGCTACACCTTC
TRBV29-1,NA,many,TRBJ2-7,CSVDSGYEQYF,TGCAGCGTTGATTCCGGCTACGAGCAGTACTTC
TRBV19,NA,NA,TRBJ2-7,CASSIAAEAIYEQYF,TGTGCCAGTAGTATAGCCGCCGAGGCAATCTACGAGCAGTACTTC
TRBV11-3,NA,NA,TRBJ2-1,CASSFSQTDNEQFF,TGTGCCAGCAGCTTCTCGCAAACAGACAATGAGCAGTTCTTC
TRBV7-2,TRBD1,many,TRBJ2-1,CASSLGGQGLNEQFF,TGTGCCAGCAGCCTGGGGGGACAGGGCCTCAATGAGCAGTTCTTC
TRBV12-3/TRBV12-4,NA,many,TRBJ1-4,CASSFIEGEKLFF,TGTGCCAGCAGTTTTATTGAGGGTGAAAAACTGTTTTTT